Listed below are T cell receptor beta chains from one sample, sequenced in a study of blood T cell repertoires in COVID-19. Clones were sequenced by immunoSEQ multiplex PCR, and TCRdb holds only the in-frame ones, with some missing. This table has 200,000 to 250,000 clones, approximately 79% appearing once. Sequencing used peripheral blood. These receptors were obtained from a woman between 40 and 55 years old with active or convalescent COVID-19. The CDR3 runs from the conserved cysteine through the conserved F or W. The D gene is left open where the match is weak. Some rows have no size entry. The others give once, few or many, or a class for an expanded clone.

V gene: TRBV18
D gene: -
J gene: TRBJ1-2
clone size: -
CDR3 protein: CASSPLSGESKAF
CDR3 DNA: TGTGCCAGCTCACCACTTTCGGGGGAGTCTAAGGCCTTC

V gene: TRBV3-1/TRBV3-2
D gene: -
J gene: TRBJ1-1
clone size: -
CDR3 protein: CASSTGKLRGGMNTEAFF
CDR3 DNA: TGTGCCAGCAGCACCGGAAAATTGAGGGGCGGGATGAACACTGAAGCTTTCTTT

V gene: TRBV11-2
D gene: -
J gene: TRBJ2-3
clone size: many
CDR3 protein: CASSYGGPSTDTQYF
CDR3 DNA: TGTGCCAGCAGCTACGGGGGGCCCAGCACAGATACGCAGTATTTT

V gene: TRBV7-2
D gene: -
J gene: TRBJ1-1
clone size: -
CDR3 protein: CASSPTVNTEAFF
CDR3 DNA: TGTGCCAGCAGCCCAACAGTGAACACTGAAGCTTTCTTT

V gene: TRBV11-2
D gene: -
J gene: TRBJ1-6
clone size: few
CDR3 protein: CASSSQSQGKGSPLHF
CDR3 DNA: TGTGCCAGCAGCTCACAATCCCAGGGGAAAGGTTCACCCCTCCACTTT

V gene: TRBV28
D gene: TRBD1
J gene: TRBJ1-4
clone size: -
CDR3 protein: CASSTGANEKLFF
CDR3 DNA: TGTGCCAGTTCGACAGGGGCTAATGAAAAACTGTTTTTT

V gene: TRBV7-3
D gene: TRBD1
J gene: TRBJ1-2
clone size: -
CDR3 protein: CASSLTGGGGYTF
CDR3 DNA: TGTGCCAGCAGCTTAACAGGGGGCGGTGGCTACACCTTC

V gene: TRBV5-5
D gene: -
J gene: TRBJ1-1
clone size: -
CDR3 protein: CASSLVPLSTEAFF
CDR3 DNA: TGTGCCAGCAGCTTGGTACCGCTAAGTACTGAAGCTTTCTTT

V gene: TRBV29-1
D gene: -
J gene: TRBJ2-7
clone size: -
CDR3 protein: CSVDRTGRDEQYF
CDR3 DNA: TGCAGCGTTGATCGGACGGGAAGGGACGAGCAGTACTTC

V gene: TRBV6-5
D gene: TRBD2
J gene: TRBJ2-3
clone size: -
CDR3 protein: CASGSGVPTDTQYF
CDR3 DNA: TGTGCCAGCGGGAGCGGGGTCCCCACAGATACGCAGTATTTT

V gene: TRBV28
D gene: -
J gene: TRBJ2-5
clone size: -
CDR3 protein: CASSLRGLRGGETQYF
CDR3 DNA: TGTGCCAGCAGTTTACGGGGGTTGAGGGGAGGAGAGACCCAGTACTTC

V gene: TRBV28
D gene: -
J gene: TRBJ1-4
clone size: few
CDR3 protein: CASGIFREGGEKLFF
CDR3 DNA: TGTGCCAGCGGAATTTTCCGGGAGGGGGGGGAAAAACTGTTTTTT

V gene: TRBV3-1/TRBV3-2
D gene: -
J gene: TRBJ1-6
clone size: -
CDR3 protein: CASTSGGYNSPLHF
CDR3 DNA: TGTGCCAGCACCTCCGGCGGTTATAATTCACCCCTCCACTTT

V gene: TRBV25-1
D gene: -
J gene: TRBJ1-2
clone size: -
CDR3 protein: CASNLPQGPWGYTF
CDR3 DNA: TGTGCCAGCAACCTCCCCCAGGGGCCCTGGGGCTACACCTTC

V gene: TRBV4-2
D gene: TRBD1
J gene: TRBJ1-4
clone size: once
CDR3 protein: CASSQVSGQGGEKLFF
CDR3 DNA: TGTGCCAGCAGCCAAGTCTCTGGACAGGGGGGCGAAAAACTGTTTTTT

V gene: TRBV29-1
D gene: TRBD1
J gene: TRBJ1-1
clone size: -
CDR3 protein: CSVEKDRVPPEAFF
CDR3 DNA: TGCAGCGTTGAAAAGGACAGGGTTCCTCCTGAAGCTTTCTTT

V gene: TRBV11-2
D gene: TRBD2
J gene: TRBJ2-3
clone size: -
CDR3 protein: CASSLFGWTSGGTDTQYF
CDR3 DNA: TGTGCCAGCAGCTTATTTGGATGGACTAGCGGGGGGACAGATACGCAGTATTTT

V gene: TRBV9
D gene: -
J gene: TRBJ1-5
clone size: once
CDR3 protein: CASSEGDIRQPQHF
CDR3 DNA: TGTGCCAGCAGCGAGGGGGACATCCGGCAGCCCCAGCATTTT

V gene: TRBV6-1
D gene: -
J gene: TRBJ1-4
clone size: -
CDR3 protein: CASSEKRTRSEKLFF
CDR3 DNA: TGTGCCAGCAGTGAAAAAAGGACAAGATCTGAAAAACTGTTTTTT

V gene: TRBV7-9
D gene: -
J gene: TRBJ1-5
clone size: -
CDR3 protein: CASGVDQPQHF
CDR3 DNA: TGTGCCAGCGGAGTGGATCAGCCCCAGCATTTT

V gene: TRBV29-1
D gene: -
J gene: TRBJ2-5
clone size: -
CDR3 protein: CSVDRGLETQYF
CDR3 DNA: TGCAGCGTTGATAGGGGTTTAGAGACCCAGTACTTC

V gene: TRBV28
D gene: -
J gene: TRBJ1-2
clone size: -
CDR3 protein: CASRVQGRYGYTF
CDR3 DNA: TGTGCCAGCAGGGTACAGGGACGCTATGGCTACACCTTC

V gene: TRBV9
D gene: TRBD1
J gene: TRBJ1-3
clone size: -
CDR3 protein: CASTPGQGASGNTIYF
CDR3 DNA: TGTGCCAGCACCCCGGGACAGGGGGCCTCTGGAAACACCATATATTTT

V gene: TRBV4-1
D gene: -
J gene: TRBJ1-5
clone size: -
CDR3 protein: CASSHEPTHKSNQPQHF
CDR3 DNA: TGCGCCAGCAGCCACGAGCCCACCCATAAAAGCAATCAGCCCCAGCATTTT

V gene: TRBV27
D gene: TRBD1
J gene: TRBJ1-2
clone size: -
CDR3 protein: CASSLVYSGTGRYGYTF
CDR3 DNA: TGTGCCAGCAGTCTGGTTTATTCCGGGACAGGGCGCTATGGCTACACCTTC

V gene: TRBV6-1
D gene: TRBD1
J gene: TRBJ2-2
clone size: -
CDR3 protein: CASSEYMGQGMGGELFF
CDR3 DNA: TGTGCCAGCAGTGAATATATGGGACAGGGGATGGGCGGGGAGCTGTTTTTT

V gene: TRBV5-1
D gene: TRBD2
J gene: TRBJ2-1
clone size: -
CDR3 protein: CASSSVASGGAYNEQFF
CDR3 DNA: TGCGCCAGCAGCTCAGTGGCTAGCGGGGGGGCCTACAATGAGCAGTTCTTC

V gene: TRBV11-3
D gene: -
J gene: TRBJ1-5
clone size: -
CDR3 protein: CASSPVGAGQPQHF
CDR3 DNA: TGTGCCAGCAGCCCCGTAGGGGCCGGCCAGCCCCAGCATTTT

V gene: TRBV12-1
D gene: -
J gene: TRBJ1-3
clone size: -
CDR3 protein: CASSFSDNTGGNTIYF
CDR3 DNA: TGTGCCAGCAGCTTTTCCGATAATACCGGTGGAAACACCATATATTTT

V gene: TRBV6-1
D gene: -
J gene: TRBJ2-1
clone size: -
CDR3 protein: CASSEITGGHQFF
CDR3 DNA: TGTGCCAGCAGTGAAATCACGGGGGGCCATCAGTTCTTC

V gene: TRBV27
D gene: -
J gene: TRBJ2-2
clone size: -
CDR3 protein: CASSPVPSANTGELFF
CDR3 DNA: TGTGCCAGCAGTCCTGTCCCTAGCGCGAACACCGGGGAGCTGTTTTTT

V gene: TRBV19
D gene: -
J gene: TRBJ1-4
clone size: -
CDR3 protein: CASSIFAGGTNEKLFF
CDR3 DNA: TGTGCCAGTAGTATATTTGCGGGAGGAACTAATGAAAAACTGTTTTTT